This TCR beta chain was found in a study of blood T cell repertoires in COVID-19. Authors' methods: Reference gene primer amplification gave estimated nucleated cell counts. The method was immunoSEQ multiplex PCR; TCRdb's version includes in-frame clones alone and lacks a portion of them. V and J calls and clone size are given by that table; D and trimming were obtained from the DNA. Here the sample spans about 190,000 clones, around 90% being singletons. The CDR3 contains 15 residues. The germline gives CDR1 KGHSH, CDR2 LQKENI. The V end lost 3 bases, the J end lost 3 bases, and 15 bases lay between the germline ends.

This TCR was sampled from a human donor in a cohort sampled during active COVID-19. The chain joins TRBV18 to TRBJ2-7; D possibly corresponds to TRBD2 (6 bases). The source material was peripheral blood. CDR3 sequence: CASSPGTGMSYEQYF. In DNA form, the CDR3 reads TGTGCCAGCTCACCCGGGACTGGTATGAGCTACGAGCAGTACTTC. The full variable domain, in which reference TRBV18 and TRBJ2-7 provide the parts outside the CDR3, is NAGVMQNPRHLVRRRGQEARLRCSPMKGHSHVYWYRQLPEEGLKFMVYLQKENIIDESGMPKERFSAEFPKEGPSILRIQQVVRGDSAAYFCASSPGTGMSYEQYFGPGTRLTVT.